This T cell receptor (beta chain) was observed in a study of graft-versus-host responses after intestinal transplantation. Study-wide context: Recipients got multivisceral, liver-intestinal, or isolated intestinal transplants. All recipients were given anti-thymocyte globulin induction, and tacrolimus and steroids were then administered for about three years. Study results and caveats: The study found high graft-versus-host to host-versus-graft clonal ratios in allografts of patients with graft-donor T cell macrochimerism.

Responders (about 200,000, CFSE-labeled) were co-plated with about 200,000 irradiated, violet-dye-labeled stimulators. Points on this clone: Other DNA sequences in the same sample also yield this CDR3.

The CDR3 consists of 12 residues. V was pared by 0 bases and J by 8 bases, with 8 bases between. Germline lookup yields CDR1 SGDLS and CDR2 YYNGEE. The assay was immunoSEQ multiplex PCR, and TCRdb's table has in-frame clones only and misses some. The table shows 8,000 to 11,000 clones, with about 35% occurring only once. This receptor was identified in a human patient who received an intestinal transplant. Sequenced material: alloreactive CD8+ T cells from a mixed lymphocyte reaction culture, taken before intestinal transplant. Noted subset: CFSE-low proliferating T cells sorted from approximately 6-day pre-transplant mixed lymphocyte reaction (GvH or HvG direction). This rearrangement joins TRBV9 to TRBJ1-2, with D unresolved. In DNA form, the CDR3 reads TGTGCCAGCAGCGTAGACGGAGGCGGCTACACCTTC. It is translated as CASSVDGGGYTF.